What follows are 16 T cell receptor beta chains derived from one specimen sequenced in a study of blood T cell repertoires in COVID-19. Profiled with immunoSEQ multiplex PCR; TCRdb holds only in-frame clones, not every one. This sample carries 200,000 to 250,000 clones, 85% to 90% of them seen once, and the ten largest clones take approximately 2.4%. Sequences were obtained from peripheral blood. The source of these receptors is a man aged 30 to 39 with COVID-19, enrolled during active disease.

The rearrangement uses TRBV19 and TRBJ1-5, with D perhaps matching TRBD1 (6 bases). Trimming shortened V by 8 bases and J by 6 bases, and 23 bases separated the two germline ends. The CDR3 is 16 amino acids. Germline-derived CDR1 and CDR2 are LNHDA and SQIVND (reference sequence). The CDR3 sequence: CASGGVPGEGSQPQHF. CDR3 DNA: TGTGCCAGTGGTGGGGTGCCAGGGGAAGGGAGTCAGCCCCAGCATTTT.

The rearrangement uses TRBV11-2 and TRBJ2-1; weak D call: TRBD1 (7 bases). This CDR3 contains 15 residues. From germline, CDR1 is SGHAT and CDR2 FQNNGV. V lost 3 bases to trimming and J lost 6 bases, with 15 bases between them. The CDR3 region is CASSLATGRINEQFF. In DNA, the CDR3 is TGTGCCAGCAGCTTGGCGACAGGGAGGATCAATGAGCAGTTCTTC.

The chain combines TRBV7-6 with TRBJ2-7, with 7 bases fitting TRBD1. V lost 2 bases to trimming and J lost 1 base; unmatched junction nucleotides: 8. Germline CDR1 reads SGHVS; CDR2 reads FNYEAQ. CDR3 size: 16 residues. DNA of the CDR3: TGTGCCAGCAGCTTATTCGGGACAGCAACATCCTACGAGCAGTACTTC. Amino acids: CASSLFGTATSYEQYF.

CDR3 region: CASRLNMNTEAFF. The CDR3 nucleotides read TGTGCCAGCAGGTTAAACATGAACACTGAAGCTTTCTTT. The J gene is TRBJ1-1, the V gene TRBV7-8, with D hard to call. The CDR3 is 13 residues long. The germline V and J ends were trimmed by 6 bases and 0 bases, with 8 bases remaining between them. Germline V gene lookup returns CDR1 SGHVS and CDR2 FQNEAQ.

The chain employs TRBV5-1 and TRBJ1-2; tentatively, D is TRBD1 (5 bases). CDR3 length: 16 amino acids. V was cut by 3 bases and J by 3 bases, with 18 bases left in between. Germline CDR1 reads SGHRS; CDR2 reads YFSETQ. This CDR3 reads CASSSGSHARDYGYTF. The CDR3 coding sequence is TGCGCCAGCAGCTCCGGTAGCCACGCCAGGGACTATGGCTACACCTTC.

J is TRBJ2-5 and V is TRBV24-1; TRBD2 agrees at 14 bases. The CDR3 is 19 residues long. Looked up from germline, CDR1 is KGHDR and CDR2 is SFDVKD. V was clipped by 3 bases and J by 5 bases; unmatched bases: 13. CDR3 region: CATSDAGTSGSWGQETQYF. DNA for the CDR3: TGTGCCACCAGTGATGCCGGGACTAGCGGGAGTTGGGGTCAGGAGACCCAGTACTTC.

This chain connects TRBV2 to TRBJ1-2, with TRBD1 as a possible D gene (5 bases). The germline V gene has CDR1 SNHLY and CDR2 FYNNEI. CDR3 length: 14 amino acids. Trimming pared 2 bases from V and 1 base from J, leaving 8 bases between. CDR3 protein: CASSETQGNYGYTF. CDR3 bases: TGTGCCAGCAGTGAAACCCAGGGTAACTATGGCTACACCTTC. Full variable domain (outside the CDR3, taken from reference TRBV2 and TRBJ1-2): EPEVTQTPSHQVTQMGQEVILRCVPISNHLYFYWYRQILGQKVEFLVSFYNNEISEKSEIFDDQFSVERPDGSNFTLKIRSTKLEDSAMYFCASSETQGNYGYTFGSGTRLTVV.

The rearrangement joins TRBV7-3 to TRBJ1-2, with TRBD1 as a possible D gene (6 bases). V was pared by 3 bases and J by 1 base, with 6 bases between. CDR1 and CDR2 from the germline V gene are SGHTA and FQGTGA. CDR3 length: 13 residues. This CDR3 is CASSLDSNYGYTF. CDR3 coding DNA: TGTGCCAGCAGCTTGGACAGTAACTATGGCTACACCTTC. The full variable domain, its missing parts supplied by reference TRBV7-3 and TRBJ1-2, is GAGVSQTPSNKVTEKGKYVELRCDPISGHTALYWYRQSLGQGPEFLIYFQGTGAADDSGLPNDRFFAVRPEGSVSTLKIQRTERGDSAVYLCASSLDSNYGYTFGSGTRLTVV.

The chain is built from TRBV7-2 and TRBJ1-1; TRBD1 aligns across 7 bases. Per germline, CDR1 SGHTA and CDR2 FQGNSA. This CDR3 spans 15 amino acids. V trimming: 6 bases; J trimming: 1 base; junction bases outside the gene matches: 8. The CDR3 loop is CASRRDRNRNTEAFF. CDR3 in DNA: TGTGCCAGCAGACGGGACAGAAATCGGAACACTGAAGCTTTCTTT.

The rearrangement links TRBV5-1 to TRBJ1-5; no firm D call. The germline CDR1 and CDR2 sequences are SGHRS and YFSETQ. The CDR3 length is 17 residues. V dropped 0 bases and J dropped 0 bases, with 13 bases sitting between them. The CDR3 reads CASSLVPLGSSNQPQHF. The CDR3, as DNA: TGCGCCAGCAGCTTGGTGCCACTCGGGTCTAGCAATCAGCCCCAGCATTTT.

For the CDR3, the DNA is TGTGCCAGCAGTTCTCGACAGGGTTGGTGGAGCTCCTATAATTCACCCCTCCACTTT. Residues: CASSSRQGWWSSYNSPLHF. The chain couples TRBV28 to TRBJ1-6, with TRBD1 identical over 7 bases. This CDR3 has 19 amino acids. Trimming at V came to 4 bases and at J to 0 bases, leaving 12 bases not matched to a gene. Germline V gene sequence: CDR1 MDHEN, CDR2 SYDVKM.

The chain joins TRBV19 to TRBJ1-2, with TRBD1 as a possible D gene (5 bases). The CDR3 is 18 amino acids. Germline V lookup: CDR1 LNHDA, CDR2 SQIVND (reference sequence). Trimming took off 3 bases at V and 1 base at J, with 21 bases between the two ends. CDR3 loop: CASSIVGGGGLYNYGYTF. Written as DNA, the CDR3 is TGTGCCAGTAGTATTGTCGGCGGGGGGGGACTGTATAACTATGGCTACACCTTC.

The chain recombines TRBV14 with TRBJ1-1, with D possibly TRBD1 on 6 matching bases. CDR1 is SGHDN, CDR2 FVKESK, per germline. Trimming shortened V by 4 bases and J by 0 bases, and 6 bases separated the two germline ends. The length of the CDR3 is 13 residues. The CDR3 is CASSRQVNTEAFF. CDR3 DNA: TGTGCCAGCAGCCGACAGGTGAACACTGAAGCTTTCTTT.

The chain couples TRBV7-9 to TRBJ2-1, with D perhaps TRBD1 (6 bases). V shed 5 bases and J shed 0 bases, with 35 bases lying between them. Germline CDR1 and CDR2: SEHNR and FQNEAQ (reference sequence). CDR3 length: 23 residues. The CDR3 DNA reads as TGTGCCAGCAGCAACGGGACACTTAATTTTCGACGAAATGGGAACCTCTCCTACAATGAGCAGTTCTTC. It codes for CASSNGTLNFRRNGNLSYNEQFF.

J is TRBJ1-2 and V is TRBV6-5; D gene uncertain. CDR1 and CDR2 (germline): MNHEY, SVGAGI. The V gene lost 0 bases and the J gene lost 3 bases, with 11 bases spanning the gap. The CDR3 is made up of 15 amino acids. This chain's CDR3 is CASSYSSTVYYGYTF. The CDR3 DNA reads as TGTGCCAGCAGTTACTCGTCTACCGTGTACTATGGCTACACCTTC.

The V and J genes are TRBV7-9 and TRBJ1-1; D gene uncertain. Per germline, CDR1 SEHNR and CDR2 FQNEAQ (reference sequence). The CDR3 has 11 amino acids. Between the trimmed V and J ends, which lost 5 bases and 8 bases, there was a span of 9 bases. CDR3 amino acids: CASSRSMEAFF. CDR3 in DNA: TGTGCCAGCAGCCGCAGTATGGAAGCTTTCTTT. The entire variable domain, with the rest obtained from reference TRBV7-9 and TRBJ1-1, is as follows: DTGVSQNPRHKITKRGQNVTFRCDPISEHNRLYWYRQTLGQGPEFLTYFQNEAQLEKSRLLSDRFSAERPKGSFSTLEIQRTEQGDSAMYLCASSRSMEAFFGQGTRLTVV.